These 31 T cell receptor beta chains were all obtained from the same sample, sequenced in a study of blood T cells in healthy people across ages. A second PCR, run for about 7 to 11 cycles, used a sample-barcoded 5' primer plus a J-beta primer mix. TCRdb redid the calling of the 5' RACE reads with MiXCR, one entry per CDR3 protein. The sample comprises fewer than 1,000,000 distinct CDR3 sequences, 35% to 50% of which are singletons, and 15% to 20% rests with the top ten. The sample was blood. These receptors were obtained from an elderly man in good health.

The chain employs TRBV9 and TRBJ1-3; D is ambiguous. This CDR3 has 13 amino acids. CDR1 and CDR2 (germline): SGDLS, YYNGEE. Trimming took 5 bases from V and 4 from J, leaving 10 bases between them. The CDR3 region has the DNA TGTGCCAGCAGTCCTACCGACGGAAACACCATATATTTT. Protein: CASSPTDGNTIYF. The whole variable domain, remainder taken from reference TRBV9 and TRBJ1-3, is DSGVTQTPKHLITATGQRVTLRCSPRSGDLSVYWYQQSLDQGLQFLIQYYNGEERAKGNILERFSAQQFPDLHSELNLSSLELGDSALYFCASSPTDGNTIYFGEGSWLTVV.

This clonotype showed up many times. The chain combines TRBV10-3 with TRBJ2-5; D is perhaps TRBD1 (7 bases). Germline CDR1 and CDR2: ENHRY and SYGVKD. V dropped 3 bases and J dropped 9 bases, with 23 bases sitting between them. This CDR3 spans 16 amino acids. In DNA form, the CDR3 reads TGTGCCATCAGTGATAATCCAGGGGGGCAGCCCGGGGCCCAGTACTTC. It specifies CAISDNPGGQPGAQYF.

CDR3 DNA sequence: TGTGCCAGCAGTAGCGGGAGGCCACCCAATGAGCAGTTCTTC. It yields the protein CASSSGRPPNEQFF. The chain joins TRBV27 to TRBJ2-1; 9 bases fit TRBD2. J was trimmed by 6 bases and V by 5 bases; bases with no gene match: 5. The CDR3 has 14 residues. The germline CDR1 and CDR2 sequences are MNHEY and SMNVEV (reference sequence).

To note about this clonotype: Germline is not matched at one junction end, which may reflect a read error. The V call is TRBV5-1, the J call TRBJ2-1; 11 nucleotides match TRBD1. Per the germline V gene, CDR1 is SGHRS and CDR2 is YFSETQ. The CDR3 is made up of 15 amino acids. The CDR3 nucleotides read TGCACCAGCAGCTTGGATGGACAGGGGGCTCGTGAGCAGTTCTTC. It translates to CTSSLDGQGAREQFF.

The gene calls are TRBV5-5 and TRBJ2-2; either TRBD1 or TRBD2 may fit D (5 bases each). This CDR3 is 12 amino acids long. V lost 3 bases to trimming and J lost 5 bases, with 5 bases between them. Germline CDR1 is SGHKS and CDR2 is YYEKEE (reference sequence). The CDR3 DNA reads as TGTGCCAGCAGCTGGGGGACCGGGGAGCTGTTTTTT. It yields the protein CASSWGTGELFF.

As for this clonotype: A much larger clonotype is one base distant, so this may be a read error. The chain carries TRBV6-2 or TRBV6-3 and TRBJ2-1, with a tentative D call TRBD1 (5 bases). Germline CDR1 is MNHEY and CDR2 is SVGEGT. The CDR3 runs to 17 residues. CDR3 region: CANSYSIRGYSYNEQFF. Written as DNA, the CDR3 is TGTGCCAACAGTTACTCGATAAGGGGTTACAGCTACAATGAGCAGTTCTTC.

This chain connects TRBV5-1 to TRBJ1-1; the D gene is possibly TRBD1 (5 bases). CDR3 length equals 14 residues. Trimming shortened V by 5 bases and J by 6 bases, and 17 bases separated the two germline ends. Germline lookup yields CDR1 SGHRS and CDR2 YFSETQ. The CDR3 region is CASRPRYGDPEAFF. The CDR3, as DNA: TGCGCCAGCAGGCCAAGGTATGGGGACCCTGAAGCTTTCTTT.

In this sample, this clonotype turned up many times. The J gene is TRBJ2-7, the V gene TRBV12-3 or TRBV12-4; D is undetermined. The germline V and J ends were trimmed by 1 base and 2 bases, with 9 bases remaining between them. The CDR3 is 14 amino acids. CDR3 bases: TGTGCCAGCAGTTTAGGTGGAACAGCCTACGAGCAGTACTTC. Its protein is CASSLGGTAYEQYF.

The V call is TRBV28, the J call TRBJ2-7; TRBD1 is a possible D gene (5 bases). TRBJ2-4 matches the DNA end more closely, so the J call is doubtful. The CDR3 is 12 amino acids. Germline CDR1 is MDHEN and CDR2 is SYDVKM. CDR3 bases: TGTGCCAGCGGGGCTCTTCTGAACATTCAGTACTTC. It codes for CASGALLNIQYF.

The V call is TRBV20-1, the J call TRBJ1-1; tentative D call: TRBD1 (5 bases). CDR3 length: 13 amino acids. The V end lost 5 bases, the J end lost 4 bases, and 14 bases lay between the germline ends. Germline assignment: CDR1 DFQATT and CDR2 SNEGSKA (reference sequence). Written as DNA, the CDR3 is TGCAGTGCTCGACGCGGGACTACCACTGAAGCTTTCTTT. It is translated as CSARRGTTTEAFF.

This clonotype was counted a few times. V is TRBV28 and J is TRBJ2-1; D tentatively reads TRBD1 or TRBD2 (5 bases each). The CDR3 runs to 13 residues. V lost 6 bases, J lost 6 bases, and 12 bases lay in between. The germline CDR1 and CDR2 sequences are MDHEN and SYDVKM. CDR3 nucleotide sequence: TGTGCCAGCAGCCAAGGGACCCTCAATGAGCAGTTCTTC. It translates to CASSQGTLNEQFF.

The chain has TRBV7-2 and TRBJ2-7; 11 bases map to TRBD2. Trimming at V came to 1 base and at J to 7 bases, leaving 9 bases not matched to a gene. Germline V gives CDR1 SGHTA, CDR2 FQGNSA. This CDR3 is 16 amino acids long. The CDR3 nucleotides are TGTGCCAGCAGCTTAGTTAGCGGGAGGGGAGAAAATGAGCAGTACTTC. As protein: CASSLVSGRGENEQYF.

This sequence joins TRBV29-1 and TRBJ2-7; D remains ambiguous. Germline values: CDR1 SQVTM, CDR2 ANQGSEA. V dropped 6 bases and J dropped 6 bases, with 18 bases sitting between them. CDR3 length equals 13 residues. This CDR3 is CSVALVSITEQYF. CDR3 nucleotide sequence: TGCAGCGTCGCTTTGGTTAGTATAACCGAGCAGTACTTC.

The rearrangement links TRBV7-8 to TRBJ1-2; tentatively, D is TRBD1 (6 bases). Germline V gives CDR1 SGHVS, CDR2 FQNEAQ. This CDR3 is 12 amino acids long. Trimming left V 3 bases short and J 8 bases short, with 10 bases between. This CDR3 is CASSFGQRGYTF. CDR3 in DNA: TGTGCCAGCAGCTTTGGACAGCGCGGCTACACCTTC.

This clonotype was seen once. V is TRBV6-5 and J is TRBJ2-1; the D call may be TRBD1 or TRBD2 (5 bases each). Germline CDR1 MNHEY, CDR2 SVGAGI. The germline V and J ends were trimmed by 7 bases and 4 bases, with 14 bases remaining between them. The CDR3 loop spans 14 amino acids. DNA of the CDR3: TGTGCCAGCACCTCACCCGGGGCTTACAATGAGCAGTTCTTC. Protein product: CASTSPGAYNEQFF.

This clonotype was observed a single time. The chain combines TRBV5-1 with TRBJ2-1, with 8 bases aligning to TRBD1. Germline V gene data show CDR1 as SGHRS and CDR2 as YFSETQ. The V and J ends lost 7 bases and 9 bases, in that order; junction bases with no gene match: 9. The CDR3 runs 13 residues. The CDR3 DNA reads as TGCGCCAGCGGGGTGGACAGGGCGGCTGAGCAGTTCTTC. It translates to CASGVDRAAEQFF.

This clonotype turned up a few times. The chain has TRBV12-3 or TRBV12-4 and TRBJ1-4, with TRBD1 as a possible D gene (5 bases). The CDR3 has 14 residues. V lost 3 bases and J lost 8, with 13 bases in between. The CDR3 DNA reads as TGTGCCAGCAGTTTCACAGGCTCGGGGGAAAAACTGTTTTTT. This gives the protein CASSFTGSGEKLFF.

V usage is TRBV2 and J usage is TRBJ2-1; D perhaps matches TRBD2 (5 bases). The CDR3 length is 13 residues. The ends were cut back, 6 bases at V and 10 bases at J, with 16 bases in the middle. The germline V gene encodes CDR1 SNHLY and CDR2 FYNNEI. The CDR3 reads CASRESRTAEQFF. CDR3 nucleotide sequence: TGTGCCAGCAGAGAGAGTAGGACTGCCGAGCAGTTCTTC. The full variable domain, completed using reference TRBV2 and TRBJ2-1, is EPEVTQTPSHQVTQMGQEVILRCVPISNHLYFYWYRQILGQKVEFLVSFYNNEISEKSEIFDDQFSVERPDGSNFTLKIRSTKLEDSAMYFCASRESRTAEQFFGPGTRLTVL.

This clonotype was seen ten or more times. This chain links TRBV5-4 with TRBJ2-3; 14 bases are shared with TRBD2. The CDR3 contains 17 residues. CDR1 is SGHNT, CDR2 YYREEE, per germline (reference sequence). V lost 4 bases and J lost 4; bases outside the gene matches: 8. The DNA of the CDR3 is TGTGCCAGCAGCCCGGGACTAGCGGGAGAAGACGCAGATACGCAGTATTTT. This codes for CASSPGLAGEDADTQYF.

The V gene is TRBV7-2, the J gene TRBJ2-2, with 8 bases that match TRBD1. This CDR3 has 15 amino acids. V trimming: 5 bases; J trimming: 7 bases; junction bases outside the gene matches: 9. Germline V lookup: CDR1 SGHTA, CDR2 FQGNSA. For the CDR3, the DNA is TGTGCCAGCAGCCCAATGGGACAGGCCTTCGGGGAGCTGTTTTTT. Translation: CASSPMGQAFGELFF.

The chain joins TRBV4-3 to TRBJ2-7; TRBD2 aligns across 9 bases. CDR3 length equals 16 residues. The J segment lost 7 bases and the V segment lost 5 bases, leaving 15 bases of the junction unmatched. Germline V lookup: CDR1 LGHNA, CDR2 YSLEER. The CDR3 loop is CASSVAGALSYNEQYF. Written as DNA, the CDR3 is TGCGCCAGCAGCGTAGCGGGAGCCCTCTCCTACAATGAGCAGTACTTC.

The chain employs TRBV4-1 and TRBJ1-2; D is unclear. The germline CDR1 and CDR2 sequences are MGHRA and YSYEKL. Trimming pared 0 bases from V and 9 bases from J, leaving 17 bases between. The CDR3 has 15 amino acids. Here the CDR3 reads CASSQDLNKGGRYTF. As DNA, the CDR3 is TGCGCCAGCAGCCAAGATTTAAACAAAGGTGGGCGCTACACCTTC.

Concerning this clonotype: A read error may be the cause here, since a much bigger clone is one base away. V is TRBV30 and J is TRBJ1-6; D gene unclear. The CDR3 contains 13 residues. The germline V gene encodes CDR1 GTSNPN and CDR2 SVGIG (reference sequence). The CDR3 DNA is TGTACACGCGGTGGTGGGGATAATTCACCCCTCCACTTT. Translating gives CTRGGGDNSPLHF.

In its sample, this clonotype was seen a few times. In DNA form, the CDR3 reads TGTGCCAGCAGTTTTCCGGGACTCCAATTAGCCGAGCAGTACTTC. Protein sequence: CASSFPGLQLAEQYF. The chain combines TRBV6-2 or TRBV6-3 with TRBJ2-7, with a tentative D call TRBD2 (6 bases). The V end was cut by 4 bases, the J end by 6 bases, with 19 bases between. The CDR3 has 15 amino acids. CDR1 is MNHEY, CDR2 SVGEGT, per germline.

This clonotype has only a few counts. This sequence joins TRBV7-9 and TRBJ2-1; D unresolved. Germline values: CDR1 SEHNR, CDR2 FQNEAQ (reference sequence). This CDR3 spans 13 amino acids. Trimming cost V 2 bases and J 8 bases, with 10 bases left between them. The CDR3 DNA reads TGTGCCAGCAGCTTAAAACCCACCTATGAGCAGTTCTTC. Translating it yields CASSLKPTYEQFF. The full variable domain, its missing parts supplied by reference TRBV7-9 and TRBJ2-1, is DTGVSQNPRHKITKRGQNVTFRCDPISEHNRLYWYRQTLGQGPEFLTYFQNEAQLEKSRLLSDRFSAERPKGSFSTLEIQRTEQGDSAMYLCASSLKPTYEQFFGPGTRLTVL.

This clonotype was seen only a few times. J is TRBJ2-1 and V is TRBV6-2 or TRBV6-3, with 8 bases identical to TRBD2. There are 13 residues in the CDR3. Germline V gives CDR1 MNHEY, CDR2 SVGEGT. The V gene end was trimmed by 10 bases and the J gene end by 6 bases; junction bases not matched to a gene: 8. DNA of the CDR3: TGTGCCACAATAAGTAGCGGGATCAATGAGCAGTTCTTC. Protein: CATISSGINEQFF.

The rearrangement uses TRBV6-2 or TRBV6-3 and TRBJ2-7; the match to TRBD2 covers 12 bases. CDR3 length: 16 amino acids. V shed 6 bases, J shed 5 bases, and the junction held 11 bases outside the gene matches. Germline V gives CDR1 MNHEY, CDR2 SVGEGT. The CDR3, as DNA: TGTGCCAGCAGAAGTTATACTAGCGGGAGGAGCCACGAGCAGTACTTC. It encodes CASRSYTSGRSHEQYF.

As DNA, the CDR3 is TGTGCCAGCAGCTTGATTACAGCGGGGTACGAGCAGTACTTC. It specifies CASSLITAGYEQYF. This chain joins TRBV5-6 and TRBJ2-5; 7 positions agree with TRBD2. The assigned J gene may be wrong: the sequence end matches TRBJ2-7 better. CDR1 is SGHDT and CDR2 is YYEEEE in the germline V gene. There are 14 residues in the CDR3.

This clonotype was detected only a few times. The chain links TRBV20-1 to TRBJ2-7; 8 positions match TRBD2. The CDR3 covers 15 residues. Germline values: CDR1 DFQATT, CDR2 SNEGSKA (reference sequence). V was pared by 1 base and J by 1 base, with 6 bases of the junction left unmatched. CDR3: CSARGLTSASYEQYF. The CDR3 nucleotides are TGCAGTGCTAGAGGTCTGACTAGCGCATCCTACGAGCAGTACTTC.

The chain has TRBV9 and TRBJ2-1, with no clear D. V was clipped by 0 bases and J by 8 bases, with 6 bases between them. This CDR3 comprises 12 residues. CDR1 is SGDLS and CDR2 is YYNGEE in the germline V gene. The CDR3 loop is CASSVVADEQFF. The CDR3 bases are TGTGCCAGCAGCGTAGTAGCCGATGAGCAGTTCTTC. Full variable domain (missing parts from reference TRBV9 and TRBJ2-1): DSGVTQTPKHLITATGQRVTLRCSPRSGDLSVYWYQQSLDQGLQFLIQYYNGEERAKGNILERFSAQQFPDLHSELNLSSLELGDSALYFCASSVVADEQFFGPGTRLTVL.

Only a few counts were recorded for this clonotype. The rearrangement joins TRBV30 to TRBJ2-4, with no clear D. There are 17 residues in the CDR3. The V gene's germline CDR1 is GTSNPN and CDR2 SVGIG (reference sequence). V lost 0 bases to trimming and J lost 0 bases, with 15 bases between them. CDR3 residues: CAWSVPQDLLAKNIQYF. CDR3 nucleotide sequence: TGTGCCTGGAGTGTGCCGCAGGACCTTCTAGCCAAAAACATTCAGTACTTC.